The present TCR beta chain was sequenced within a study of human T cells and chemical hapten exposure. Per germline, CDR1 SEHNR and CDR2 FQNEAQ (reference sequence). This CDR3 is built from 15 residues. V was clipped by 1 base and J by 1 base; unmatched bases: 2. Time point noted: pre-sensitization, week 0. Treatment of the sample: therapeutic diphenylcyclopropenone sensitization with weekly scalp DPC. Unique molecular identifiers were linked by the library to individual cDNA molecules. TCRdb re-analysed the RACE reads in MiXCR, keeping a single row per CDR3 protein. The table has 50,000 to 65,000 distinct CDR3 sequences, about 6.7% seen once; the top ten hold approximately 1.6%. This clonotype was detected many times.

The chain joins TRBV7-9 to TRBJ2-3; 7 bases fit TRBD1. The specimen comprised whole blood, sampled in connection with sensitization to the hapten diphenylcyclopropenone (DPC). The clonotype comes from a woman in her 30s with alopecia areata. Some clones in this sample may be carry-over from other donors' samples. In DNA form, the CDR3 reads TGTGCCAGCAGCTTAGGACAGGGCGGCACAGATACGCAGTATTTT. Its translation: CASSLGQGGTDTQYF.